The clone carrying this T cell receptor (beta chain) was recorded a few times. Antigen: not known. Each donor was healthy, and each was a bone marrow donor. This entry is derived from a study of cytomegalovirus exposure and HLA in healthy donors. Study-wide results and limits: Accurate prediction of most subjects' HLA-A and HLA-B alleles from TCR beta sequences was reported. In vitro data verified three CMV-associated chains as specific for CMV antigens. Presence/absence analyses took donor sequencing depth as roughly uniform.

Primers for the PCR totalled 60 Vbeta and 13 Jbeta. The table came from immunoSEQ multiplex PCR; TCRdb's copy has only in-frame clones and leaves some out. The sample yields 120,000 or so clones, over 9.5% seen once. This clonotype originated in a woman aged 18-35 years in good health and CMV-seropositive. The sequencing input was PBMCs.

CDR3 sequence reads: CASSAHGGYTF. The DNA for the CDR3 is TGTGCCAGCAGCGCCCACGGGGGCTACACCTTC. V is TRBV9 and J is TRBJ1-2; D remains ambiguous. V was clipped by 3 bases and J by 8 bases, with 8 bases between them. The CDR3 runs 11 residues. CDR1 is SGDLS and CDR2 is YYNGEE in the germline V gene. The whole variable domain, filled in from reference TRBV9 and TRBJ1-2, reads DSGVTQTPKHLITATGQRVTLRCSPRSGDLSVYWYQQSLDQGLQFLIQYYNGEERAKGNILERFSAQQFPDLHSELNLSSLELGDSALYFCASSAHGGYTFGSGTRLTVV.